The present TCR beta chain was sequenced within a study of shared clonotypes between healthy human individuals. The CDR3 loop spans 13 amino acids. CDR1 SGHDT and CDR2 YYEEEE come from the germline V gene. The ends were cut back, 1 base at V and 4 bases at J, with 7 bases in the middle. The repertoire was sequenced with immunoSEQ multiplex PCR; TCRdb's copy has only in-frame clones and lacks some. The data show 2 million to 3 million clones, with roughly 93% seen just once and around 0.37% held by the top ten. Study donors comprised healthy, HIV-negative adults devoid of recent acute infection or vaccination.

Sequencing was carried out using naive CD4+ T cells from PBMCs. Subset defined: CD45RA+ positively selected. The receptor's source is a man aged 18 to 29 in good health. Some clones in this sample may be carry-over from other donors' samples. This chain uses TRBV5-6 with TRBJ2-3; D remains ambiguous. This CDR3 reads CASSLSSPDTQYF. The DNA of the CDR3 is TGTGCCAGCAGCTTGTCCAGCCCAGATACGCAGTATTTT.